The sequence of this T cell receptor (beta chain) was determined in a study of shared clonotypes between healthy human individuals. Trimming left V 1 base short and J 7 bases short, with 14 bases between. This CDR3 has 13 residues. Germline CDR1 and CDR2: SQVTM and ANQGSEA. The method was immunoSEQ multiplex PCR; TCRdb's version includes in-frame clones alone and lacks a portion of them. The sample consists of hundreds of thousands of clones, over 60% of them appearing once. This rearrangement joins TRBV29-1 to TRBJ2-7, with TRBD2 as a possible D gene (6 bases). This clonotype originated in a middle-aged woman in good health. Some clones in this sample may be carry-over from other donors' samples. Sample: PBMCs. The chain's CDR3 is CSVEGLIGGEQYF. The CDR3 region has the DNA TGCAGCGTTGAAGGTCTTATTGGAGGGGAGCAGTACTTC.